This T cell receptor beta chain was found in a study of beta chain features in type 1 diabetes. Trimming removed 5 bases at V and 7 bases at J, with 12 bases between. This CDR3 is built from 11 residues. The germline V gene has CDR1 DFQATT and CDR2 SNEGSKA (reference sequence). Concerning this clone: The antigen is unknown.

Every isolated RNA sample was fully reverse transcribed, so sequencing captured expressed TCRB transcripts. Sequenced by immunoSEQ multiplex PCR; TCRdb stores in-frame clones only, minus some. The sample has under 300,000 clones; approximately 13% are singletons. General study results and limits: All four CD4+ subsets from Type 1 diabetes patients carried moderately but significantly shorter TCRB CDR3s.

The chain carries TRBV20-1 and TRBJ2-7, with D tentatively TRBD2 (6 bases). This receptor was taken from a man under 40 with type 1 diabetes. The specimen sequenced was naive CD4+ T cells from blood. This chain's CDR3 is CSAPPAGEQYF. The CDR3 DNA reads TGCAGTGCTCCTCCCGCGGGGGAGCAGTACTTC.